The T cell receptor beta chain under discussion was sequenced for a study of OX40 agonist ivuxolimab in advanced cancers. The CDR3 is made up of 13 amino acids. J was trimmed by 5 bases and V by 6 bases; bases with no gene match: 7. The V gene's germline CDR1 is LNHDA and CDR2 SQIVND (reference sequence). Sequencing was performed with immunoSEQ multiplex PCR; in TCRdb, only in-frame clones are kept and a portion is missing. The sample lists about 60,000 clones; approximately 86% were seen once. Sequenced here: CD4+ or CD8+ T cells sorted from blood, sampled in a trial of the OX40 agonist ivuxolimab. The genes are TRBV19 and TRBJ2-7; 7 bases line up with TRBD1. The TCR was taken from an adult with an advanced solid tumor such as melanoma, head and neck, liver or kidney cancer. In DNA form, the CDR3 reads TGTGCCAGTAGGAGGACAGGTTCTAACGAGCAGTACTTC. Protein product: CASRRTGSNEQYF.